The T cell receptor beta chain under discussion was sequenced for a study of T cell responses to AZD1222 COVID-19 vaccine (dated by TCRdb to the early 2020s). Notes on the research overall: TCR sequencing was performed for 233 trial participants, of whom about 200 were given two doses of AZD1222 and 26 were given two doses of MenACWY control vaccine. Enrollment into the trials was organized by age into subgroups of 18-55, 56-69 and 70-plus years, and those subgroups contained 148, 28 and 57 TCR-sequenced participants, respectively. Overall study results and their limits: Spike-specific TCR breadth and depth rose significantly after two AZD1222 doses compared with day 0 and with MenACWY recipients. Epitopes outside the regions mutated in the B.1.351 and B.1.1.7 variants were reportedly recognized by nearly half of the unique spike-specific TCRs. Because no day 14 peak-response samples were available, the repertoires could be characterized only after the peak T cell response. Vaccine-associated CD4 TCRs spanned the whole spike protein, with dominant responses in regions 160-218 and 743-854. The 56-69-year group was small, and its depth increase did not reach significance, likely because of low power. Participants were mostly white British and included more females than males, and it was suggested by the authors that clonal diversity may have been underestimated. Only six AZD1222 recipients were SARS-CoV-2 seropositive at baseline, limiting conclusions about previously exposed vaccinees.

This specimen's time point label, interpreted: baseline before first vaccination. The treatment or condition label of this sample denotes: meningococcal conjugate vaccine given as trial control. Vaccinee samples came from UK trials COV001 and COV002, including a single-blind randomized controlled phase 2/3 trial of AZD1222 (ChAdOx1 nCoV-19) in healthy adults. For TCRbeta chain sequencing, PBMC samples were collected from trial participants at day 0 and at day 28 after the second dose. Inclusive of the bounding cysteine and phenylalanine, the CDR3 is 16 residues long. Only the CDR3 region is kept as DNA, spanning 48 bases read in frame from base 1. The germline V gene (reference sequence) sets CDR1 to LNHDA and CDR2 to SQIVND. Trimming removed 6 bases from V and 6 bases from J, leaving 21 bases between the germline ends. Concerning this clone: Its antigen has not been determined. Base-call qualities are not available, and no considerably larger clone is one nucleotide away.

The CDR3 regions of human TCRbeta chains were analyzed by immunosequencing. The study's own analysis went as follows. Repertoire TCRs were matched against a reference library of SARS-CoV-2-specific TCRs generated with the MIRA antigen-specificity platform. Breadth was defined as the fraction of unique TCRs that were SARS-CoV-2-associated. Depth was defined as the fraction of total T cells that were SARS-CoV-2-associated. Using the MIRA data, every spike-specific TCR was mapped to the spike region that the TCR reacted to and assigned to either a CD4 or a CD8 class. Log10-transformed breadth and depth values were compared by one-way ANOVA with Sidak's multiple comparisons tests. TCRdb re-hosts the immuneACCESS table, in-frame sequences only. Its copies lack some clones; in the studies checked, an unresolved V gene accounts for under half of them, and the cause for the rest is not known. Clone size and the V and J calls come from that table; the DNA yielded D and trimming. The sample yields 83,000 or so clones; approximately 87% were counted once. The ten largest clones capture approximately 5% of the sample.

The source of this sequence is an adult in good health. The material was peripheral blood, obtained on day 0 of MenACWY control vaccination. The chain links TRBV19 with TRBJ1-5; TRBD1 is perhaps the D gene, given 6 matching bases. The sequenced DNA is TGTGCCAGTAGCTCTATCGGGGGCCGCGTGGTTCAGCCCCAGCATTTT. Its protein product is CASSSIGGRVVQPQHF.